A selection of T cell receptor beta chains follows, all from one sample in a study of Graves' ophthalmopathy and Graves' hyperthyroidism. Using its own MiXCR run on the multiplex PCR reads, TCRdb lists one record per CDR3 protein. The sample contains roughly 480,000 distinct CDR3 sequences, roughly 14% of which appear only once. Sequencing was carried out using blood. Receptors were obtained from a woman aged 25 to 39 with Graves' ophthalmopathy. CDR3s include the opening cysteine and the closing phenylalanine or tryptophan. The D gene is left open where the match is weak. Only part of the rows carry a size: once, few, many, or a class if the clone is expanded.

TRBV4-1	NA	NA	TRBJ1-5	CASSPGWREDLVQPQHF	TGCGCCAGCAGCCCTGGGTGGAGGGAAGATCTGGTTCAGCCCCAGCATTTT
TRBV5-1	TRBD1	few	TRBJ1-6	CASSLRQGTYRDSPLHF	TGCGCCAGCAGCTTAAGACAGGGGACCTATAGGGATTCACCCCTCCACTTT
TRBV7-9	TRBD1	many	TRBJ2-7	CASSSPAGQGSEQYF	TGTGCCAGCAGTTCACCGGCGGGACAGGGGAGCGAGCAGTACTTC
TRBV7-9	NA	many	TRBJ2-7	CASSLVRTYEQYF	TGTGCCAGCAGCTTAGTACGCACCTACGAGCAGTACTTC
TRBV20-1	TRBD2	many	TRBJ2-7	CSAPGGLSSYEQYF	TGCAGTGCCCCGGGGGGGCTATCATCCTACGAGCAGTACTTC
TRBV19	TRBD1	many	TRBJ2-7	CASSPDRTSYEQYF	TGTGCCAGTAGTCCGGACAGGACCTCCTACGAGCAGTACTTC
TRBV4-1	TRBD1	many	TRBJ1-1	CASSLWDRGRNTEAFF	TGCGCCAGCAGCCTTTGGGACAGGGGAAGGAACACTGAAGCTTTCTTT
TRBV28	TRBD2	many	TRBJ2-7	CASSLSSGASYEQYF	TGTGCCAGCAGTTTATCTAGCGGGGCCTCCTACGAGCAGTACTTC
TRBV7-6	TRBD2	many	TRBJ2-5	CASSLGLAGNQETQYF	TGTGCCAGCAGCTTAGGACTAGCGGGAAACCAAGAGACCCAGTACTTC
TRBV7-8	NA	many	TRBJ2-7	CASSLEFPRWGYEQYF	TGTGCCAGCAGCTTAGAGTTCCCACGGTGGGGCTACGAGCAGTACTTC
TRBV29-1	NA	many	TRBJ1-1	CSVAGTEAFF	TGCAGCGTTGCTGGCACTGAAGCTTTCTTT
TRBV4-1	NA	many	TRBJ2-7	CASSIGTEQYF	TGCGCCAGCAGCATTGGGACGGAGCAGTACTTC
TRBV12-3/TRBV12-4	NA	many	TRBJ1-6	CASSLAPGSPLHF	TGTGCCAGCAGTTTAGCGCCAGGGTCACCCCTCCACTTT
TRBV6-2/TRBV6-3	NA	many	TRBJ2-7	CASTNGYSKYEQYF	TGTGCCAGCACCAACGGTTACAGTAAGTACGAGCAGTACTTC
TRBV6-1	NA	many	TRBJ1-1	CASSKDELNTEAFF	TGTGCCAGCAGTAAAGACGAGTTGAACACTGAAGCTTTCTTT
TRBV6-2/TRBV6-3	NA	few	TRBJ1-1	CASASPGLNTEAFF	TGTGCCAGCGCTTCCCCAGGGTTGAACACTGAAGCTTTCTTT
TRBV28	TRBD1	many	TRBJ1-1	CASSLMDRGLTEAFF	TGTGCCAGCAGTTTGATGGACAGGGGGCTAACTGAAGCTTTCTTT
TRBV12-3/TRBV12-4	NA	many	TRBJ1-1	CATIDLGAANTEAFF	TGTGCCACCATAGATTTGGGGGCCGCGAACACTGAAGCTTTCTTT
TRBV7-8	NA	few	TRBJ2-2	CASSRAGRSNTGELFF	TGTGCCAGCAGCCGCGCGGGGCGGTCGAACACCGGGGAGCTGTTTTTT
TRBV6-1	NA	many	TRBJ2-5	CASSEGPQETQYF	TGTGCCAGCAGTGAGGGACCTCAAGAGACCCAGTACTTC
TRBV20-1	NA	many	TRBJ1-5	CSASRGTVFGTNQPQHF	TGCAGTGCTAGCCGAGGGACCGTGTTTGGGACCAATCAGCCCCAGCATTTT
TRBV6-2/TRBV6-3	TRBD1	few	TRBJ1-1	CASSYSGQGFLGGGTEAFF	TGTGCCAGCAGTTACTCCGGACAGGGTTTTCTCGGCGGGGGCACTGAAGCTTTCTTT
TRBV30	NA	many	TRBJ1-1	CAWSTTGMNTEAFF	TGTGCCTGGAGTACGACAGGCATGAACACTGAAGCTTTCTTT
TRBV10-3	TRBD2	many	TRBJ2-5	CAIRRSSGGGETQYF	TGTGCCATCAGGAGATCTAGCGGCGGCGGAGAGACCCAGTACTTC
TRBV25-1	NA	many	TRBJ1-1	CASSSLRGSNTEAFF	TGTGCCAGCAGCTCCCTCAGGGGCTCGAACACTGAAGCTTTCTTT
TRBV9	TRBD1	NA	TRBJ2-7	CASSVSDRPPYEQYF	TGTGCCAGCAGCGTCTCGGACAGGCCTCCCTACGAGCAGTACTTC
TRBV20-1	TRBD1	NA	TRBJ2-5	CSSRDRGKNIRYF	TGCAGTTCAAGGGACAGGGGGAAAAACATTCGGTACTTC
TRBV12-3/TRBV12-4	NA	many	TRBJ1-2	CASSFSPQGTLSGYTF	TGTGCCAGCAGTTTTAGCCCCCAGGGTACGCTGTCTGGCTACACCTTC
TRBV5-1	NA	NA	TRBJ2-7	CASSLGNAGTYEQYF	TGCGCCAGCAGCTTGGGGAATGCGGGAACCTACGAGCAGTACTTC